The rows below give T cell receptor beta chains drawn from one sample of a study of human T cells and chemical hapten exposure. TCRdb used MiXCR to reprocess the RACE reads, holding one entry per CDR3 protein. The sample includes 55,000 to 75,000 distinct CDR3 sequences, 9.5% to 15% of them seen just once. The sequences come from whole blood, collected in connection with sensitization to the hapten diphenylcyclopropenone (DPC). The source is a man aged 25-40 years with alopecia areata. Some clones in this sample may be carry-over from other donors' samples. Each CDR3 is given without its conserved first and last residue.

j_call | v_call | cdr3_length | cdr3_aa
TRBJ1-1 | TRBV30 | 11 | AWSVQMNTEAF
TRBJ1-4 | TRBV7-3 | 13 | ASSLPGQGGEKLF
TRBJ2-1 | TRBV28 | 9 | ASSYRGFKF
TRBJ1-1 | TRBV27 | 9 | ASSYDRVAF
TRBJ2-5 | TRBV10-2 | 13 | ASSEASRGQETQY
TRBJ2-1 | TRBV5-4 | 13 | ASSLAGGGYNEQF
TRBJ1-4 | TRBV12-3/TRBV12-4 | 12 | ASSLRGRSEKLF
TRBJ1-6 | TRBV7-6 | 13 | ASSPTGGGRSPLH
TRBJ2-1 | TRBV4-1 | 10 | ASSQADSAQF
TRBJ1-3 | TRBV9 | 14 | ASSVAGTGGGNTIY
TRBJ1-2 | TRBV28 | 12 | ASSIPGGDYGYT
TRBJ2-1 | TRBV9 | 13 | ASSVAGGPANEQF
TRBJ1-1 | TRBV7-9 | 13 | ASSSDGRGIAEAF
TRBJ2-1 | TRBV6-4 | 12 | ASSVRSSYNEQF
TRBJ2-3 | TRBV28 | 13 | ASSPTGDSTDTQY
TRBJ1-1 | TRBV5-1 | 11 | ASSLEGFTEAF
TRBJ2-2 | TRBV20-1 | 14 | SATSWAQGDTGELF